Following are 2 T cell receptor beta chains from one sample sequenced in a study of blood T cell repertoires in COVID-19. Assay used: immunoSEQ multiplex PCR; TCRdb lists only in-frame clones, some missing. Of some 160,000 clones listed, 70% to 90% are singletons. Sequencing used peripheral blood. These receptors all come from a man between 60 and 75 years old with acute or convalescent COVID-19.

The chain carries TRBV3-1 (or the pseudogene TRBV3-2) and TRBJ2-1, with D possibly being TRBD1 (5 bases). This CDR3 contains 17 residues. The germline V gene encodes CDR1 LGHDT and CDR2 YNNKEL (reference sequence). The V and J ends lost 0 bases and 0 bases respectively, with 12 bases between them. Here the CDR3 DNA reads TGTGCCAGCAGCCAAGATGAGTGGGGCAGCTCCTACAATGAGCAGTTCTTC. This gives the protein CASSQDEWGSSYNEQFF.

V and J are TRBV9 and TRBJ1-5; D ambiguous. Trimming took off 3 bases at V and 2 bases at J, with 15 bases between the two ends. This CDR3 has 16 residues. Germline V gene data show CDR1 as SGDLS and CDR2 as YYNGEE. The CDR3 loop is CASSAARERGNQPQHF. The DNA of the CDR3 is TGTGCCAGCAGCGCCGCCCGGGAGCGGGGCAATCAGCCCCAGCATTTT.